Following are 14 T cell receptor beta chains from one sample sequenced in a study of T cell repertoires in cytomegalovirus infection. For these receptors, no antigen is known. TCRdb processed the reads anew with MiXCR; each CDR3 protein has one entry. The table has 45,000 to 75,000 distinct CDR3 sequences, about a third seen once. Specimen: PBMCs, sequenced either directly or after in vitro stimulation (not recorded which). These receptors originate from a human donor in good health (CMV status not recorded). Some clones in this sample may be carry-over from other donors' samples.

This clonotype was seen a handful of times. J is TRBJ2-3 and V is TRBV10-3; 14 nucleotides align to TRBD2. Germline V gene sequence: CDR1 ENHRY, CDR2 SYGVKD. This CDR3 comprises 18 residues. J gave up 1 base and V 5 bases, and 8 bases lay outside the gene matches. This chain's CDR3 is CAISPTSGGATGTDTQYF. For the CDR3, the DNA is TGTGCCATCAGTCCGACTAGCGGGGGGGCCACTGGCACAGATACGCAGTATTTT.

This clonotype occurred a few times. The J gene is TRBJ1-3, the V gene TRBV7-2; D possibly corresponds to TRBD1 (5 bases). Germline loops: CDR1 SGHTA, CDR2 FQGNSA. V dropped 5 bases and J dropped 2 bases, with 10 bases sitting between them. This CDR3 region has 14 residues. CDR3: CASSLQGAGNTIYF. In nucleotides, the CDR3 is TGTGCCAGCAGCCTACAAGGGGCTGGAAACACCATATATTTT. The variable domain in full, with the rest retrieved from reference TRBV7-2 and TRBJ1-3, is GAGVSQSPSNKVTEKGKDVELRCDPISGHTALYWYRQSLGQGLEFLIYFQGNSAPDKSGLPSDRFSAERTGGSVSTLTIQRTQQEDSAVYLCASSLQGAGNTIYFGEGSWLTVV.

The CDR3 reads CASSLQGSRGNTIYF. CDR3 nucleotides: TGTGCCAGCAGTTTACAGGGGTCGAGGGGAAACACCATATATTTT. The chain links TRBV12-3 or TRBV12-4 to TRBJ1-3; D is possibly TRBD1 (6 bases). V dropped 2 bases and J dropped 4 bases, with 12 bases sitting between them. The CDR3 has 15 amino acids.

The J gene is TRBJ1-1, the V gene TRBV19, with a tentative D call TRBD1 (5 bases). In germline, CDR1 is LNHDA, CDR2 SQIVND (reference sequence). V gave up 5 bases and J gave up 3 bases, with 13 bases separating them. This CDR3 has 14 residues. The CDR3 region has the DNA TGTGCCAGTAGTCCGGGGGGTACCGACACTGAAGCTTTCTTT. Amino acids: CASSPGGTDTEAFF.

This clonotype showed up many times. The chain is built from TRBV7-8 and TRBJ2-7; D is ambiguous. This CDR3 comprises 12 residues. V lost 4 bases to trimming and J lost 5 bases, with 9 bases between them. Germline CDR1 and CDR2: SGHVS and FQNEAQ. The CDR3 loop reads CASSYVEDEQYF. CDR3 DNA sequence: TGTGCCAGCAGCTATGTCGAGGACGAGCAGTACTTC. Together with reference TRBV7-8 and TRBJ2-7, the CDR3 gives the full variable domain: GAGVSQSPRYKVAKRGQDVALRCDPISGHVSLFWYQQALGQGPEFLTYFQNEAQLDKSGLPSDRFFAERPEGSVSTLKIQRTQQEDSAVYLCASSYVEDEQYFGPGTRLTVT.

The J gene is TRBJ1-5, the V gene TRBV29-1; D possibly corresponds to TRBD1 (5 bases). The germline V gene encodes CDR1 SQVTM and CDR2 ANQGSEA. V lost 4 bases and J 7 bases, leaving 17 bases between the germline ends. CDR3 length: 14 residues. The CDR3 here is CSVVGGVGEQPQHF. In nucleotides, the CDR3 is TGCAGCGTTGTTGGGGGGGTGGGTGAACAGCCCCAGCATTTT.

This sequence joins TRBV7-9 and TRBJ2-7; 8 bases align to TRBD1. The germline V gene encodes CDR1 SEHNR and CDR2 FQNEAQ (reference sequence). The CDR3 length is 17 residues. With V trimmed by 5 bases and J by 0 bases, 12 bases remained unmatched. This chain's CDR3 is CASSRKPRDRHSYEQYF. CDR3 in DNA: TGTGCCAGCAGCAGAAAACCGCGGGACAGGCACTCCTACGAGCAGTACTTC.

CDR3 sequence reads: CASSLWDTQETQYF. The CDR3 DNA sequence: TGTGCCAGCAGCTTATGGGACACCCAAGAGACCCAGTACTTC. The genes are TRBV7-9 and TRBJ2-5, with TRBD1 as a possible D gene (6 bases). Germline CDR1 and CDR2: SEHNR and FQNEAQ (reference sequence). The CDR3 runs 14 residues. Trimming removed 2 bases at V and 1 base at J, with 8 bases between.

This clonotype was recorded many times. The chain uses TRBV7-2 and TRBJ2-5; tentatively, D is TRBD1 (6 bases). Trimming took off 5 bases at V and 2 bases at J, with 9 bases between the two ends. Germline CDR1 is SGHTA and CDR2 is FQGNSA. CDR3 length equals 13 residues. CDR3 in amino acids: CASSVTGQETQYF. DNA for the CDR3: TGTGCCAGCAGCGTCACAGGGCAAGAGACCCAGTACTTC.

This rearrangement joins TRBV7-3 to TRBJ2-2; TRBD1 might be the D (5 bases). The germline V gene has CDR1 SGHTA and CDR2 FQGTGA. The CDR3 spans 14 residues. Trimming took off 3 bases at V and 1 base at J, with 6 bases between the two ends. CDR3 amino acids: CASSFGQNTGELFF. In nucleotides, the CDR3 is TGTGCCAGCAGCTTCGGACAGAACACCGGGGAGCTGTTTTTT.

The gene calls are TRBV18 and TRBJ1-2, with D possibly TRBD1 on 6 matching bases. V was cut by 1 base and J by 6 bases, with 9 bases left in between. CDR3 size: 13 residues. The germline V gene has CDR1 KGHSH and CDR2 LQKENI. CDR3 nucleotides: TGTGCCAGCTCACCACGGGGGGCTGATGGCTACACCTTC. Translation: CASSPRGADGYTF.

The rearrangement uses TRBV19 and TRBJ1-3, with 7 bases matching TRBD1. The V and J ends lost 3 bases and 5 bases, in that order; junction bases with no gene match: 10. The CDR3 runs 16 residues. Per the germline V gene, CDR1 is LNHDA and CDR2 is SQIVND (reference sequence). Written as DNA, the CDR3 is TGTGCCAGTAGTATCAGGGCCGGGACAGCGAGAAACACCATATATTTT. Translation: CASSIRAGTARNTIYF.

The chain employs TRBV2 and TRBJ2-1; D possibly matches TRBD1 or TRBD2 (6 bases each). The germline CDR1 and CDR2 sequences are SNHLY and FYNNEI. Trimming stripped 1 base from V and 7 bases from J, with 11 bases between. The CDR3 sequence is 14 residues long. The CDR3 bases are TGTGCCAGCAGTGAAGGTACAGGGAGGAATGAGCAGTTCTTC. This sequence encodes CASSEGTGRNEQFF.

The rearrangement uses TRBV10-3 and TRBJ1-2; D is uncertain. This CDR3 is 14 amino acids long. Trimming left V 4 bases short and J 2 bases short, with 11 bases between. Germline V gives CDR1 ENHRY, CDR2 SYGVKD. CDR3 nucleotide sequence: TGTGCCATCAGTGCCTCGGCGGGAAACTATGGCTACACCTTC. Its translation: CAISASAGNYGYTF.